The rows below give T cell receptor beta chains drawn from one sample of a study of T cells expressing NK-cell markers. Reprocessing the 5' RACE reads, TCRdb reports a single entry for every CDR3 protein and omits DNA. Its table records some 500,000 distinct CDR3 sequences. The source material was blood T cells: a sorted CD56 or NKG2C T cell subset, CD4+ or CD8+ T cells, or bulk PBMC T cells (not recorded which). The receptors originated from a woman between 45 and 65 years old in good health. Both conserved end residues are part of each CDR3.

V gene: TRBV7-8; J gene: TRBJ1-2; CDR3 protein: CASSLVTGGEDGYTF
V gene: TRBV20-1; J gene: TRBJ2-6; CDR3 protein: CSARGLSRQGAFGANVLTF
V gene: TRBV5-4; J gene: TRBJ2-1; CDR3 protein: CASSLFSGRNNEQFF
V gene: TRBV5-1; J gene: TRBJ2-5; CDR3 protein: CASSLEVSQETQYF
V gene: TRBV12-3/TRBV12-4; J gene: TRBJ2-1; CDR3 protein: CASSLGAGAGVTHEQFF
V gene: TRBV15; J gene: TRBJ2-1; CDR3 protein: CATSRGLALISYNEQFF
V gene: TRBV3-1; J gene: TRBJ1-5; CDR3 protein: CASSQDPLWPQHF
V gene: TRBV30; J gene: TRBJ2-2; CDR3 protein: CAWSGQMNTGELFF
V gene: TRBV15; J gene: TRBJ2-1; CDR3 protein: CATSRDPGRGSYNEQFF
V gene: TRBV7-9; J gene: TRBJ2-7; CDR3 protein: CASKRAGGAYEQYF
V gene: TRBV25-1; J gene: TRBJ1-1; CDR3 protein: CASSMNTEAFF
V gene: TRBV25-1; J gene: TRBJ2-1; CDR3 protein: CASSERGGGRYNEQFF
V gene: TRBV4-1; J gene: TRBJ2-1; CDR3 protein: CASSQGPAGVGNEQFF
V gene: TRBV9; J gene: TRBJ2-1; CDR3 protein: CASSVEDGRTNEQFF
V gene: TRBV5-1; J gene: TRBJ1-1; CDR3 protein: CASRHGPTGANTEAFF
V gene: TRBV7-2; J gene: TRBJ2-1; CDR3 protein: CASSQGRLAYNEQFF
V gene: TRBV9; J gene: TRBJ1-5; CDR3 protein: CASSASRAGSNQPQHF
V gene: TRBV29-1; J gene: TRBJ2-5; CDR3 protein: CSTPGAGGETQYF
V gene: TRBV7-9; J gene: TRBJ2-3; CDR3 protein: CASSTSGLAGLSTDTQYF
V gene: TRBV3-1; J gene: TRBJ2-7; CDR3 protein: CASSQVSTSDEQYF
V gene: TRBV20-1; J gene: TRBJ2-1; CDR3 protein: CSARSLPAEQFF
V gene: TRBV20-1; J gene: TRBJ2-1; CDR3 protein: CSAPKDPWGGRARNEQFF
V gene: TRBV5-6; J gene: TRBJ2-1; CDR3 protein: CASSLVIGGLVGNEQFF
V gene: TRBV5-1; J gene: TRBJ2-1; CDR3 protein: CASSHPGQGNGEQFF